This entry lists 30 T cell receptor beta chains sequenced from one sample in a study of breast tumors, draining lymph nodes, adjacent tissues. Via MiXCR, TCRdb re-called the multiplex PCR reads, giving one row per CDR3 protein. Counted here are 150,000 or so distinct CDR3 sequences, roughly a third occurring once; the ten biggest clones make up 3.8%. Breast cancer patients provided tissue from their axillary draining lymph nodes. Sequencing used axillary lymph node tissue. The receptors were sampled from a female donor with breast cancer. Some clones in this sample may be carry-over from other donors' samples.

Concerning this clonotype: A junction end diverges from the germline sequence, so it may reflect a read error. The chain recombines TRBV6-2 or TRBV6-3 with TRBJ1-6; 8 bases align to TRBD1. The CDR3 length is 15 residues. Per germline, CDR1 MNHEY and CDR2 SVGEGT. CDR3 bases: TGTACCAGCAGGGACAGGAGCTCCTATAATTCACCCCTCCACTTT. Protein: CTSRDRSSYNSPLHF.

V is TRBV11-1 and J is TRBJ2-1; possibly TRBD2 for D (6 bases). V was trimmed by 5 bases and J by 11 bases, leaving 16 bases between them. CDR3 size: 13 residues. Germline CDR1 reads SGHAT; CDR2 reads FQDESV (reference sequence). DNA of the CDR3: TGTGCCAGCAGCCACCCCCTTAGGACTAAGCAGTTCTTC. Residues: CASSHPLRTKQFF.

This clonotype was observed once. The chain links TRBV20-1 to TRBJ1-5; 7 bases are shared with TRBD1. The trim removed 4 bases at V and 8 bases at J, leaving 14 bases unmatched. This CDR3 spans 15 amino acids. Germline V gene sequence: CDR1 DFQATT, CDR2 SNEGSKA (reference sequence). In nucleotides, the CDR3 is TGCAGTGCTAAGAGAGGTCAGGGGGACTTTGAGCCCCAGCATTTT. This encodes CSAKRGQGDFEPQHF.

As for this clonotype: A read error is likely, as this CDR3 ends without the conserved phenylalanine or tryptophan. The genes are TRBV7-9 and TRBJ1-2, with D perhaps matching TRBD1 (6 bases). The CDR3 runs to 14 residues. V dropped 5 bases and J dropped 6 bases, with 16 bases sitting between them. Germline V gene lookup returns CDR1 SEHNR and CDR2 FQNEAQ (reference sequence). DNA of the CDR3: TGTGCCAGCAGCAAAGGAGGGGGGACGCATGGCTACACCCTC. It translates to CASSKGGGTHGYTL.

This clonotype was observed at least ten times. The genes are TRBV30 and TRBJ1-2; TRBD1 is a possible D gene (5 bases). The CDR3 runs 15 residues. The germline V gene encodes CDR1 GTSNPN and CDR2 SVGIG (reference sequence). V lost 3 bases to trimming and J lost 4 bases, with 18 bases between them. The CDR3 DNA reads TGTGCCTGGAGAGCGGCCCCCAGTGGGACCTATGGCTACACCTTC. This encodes CAWRAAPSGTYGYTF. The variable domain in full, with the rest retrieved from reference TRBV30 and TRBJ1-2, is SQTIHQWPATLVQPVGSPLSLECTVEGTSNPNLYWYRQAAGRGLQLLFYSVGIGQISSEVPQNLSASRPQDRQFILSSKKLLLSDSGFYLCAWRAAPSGTYGYTFGSGTRLTVV.

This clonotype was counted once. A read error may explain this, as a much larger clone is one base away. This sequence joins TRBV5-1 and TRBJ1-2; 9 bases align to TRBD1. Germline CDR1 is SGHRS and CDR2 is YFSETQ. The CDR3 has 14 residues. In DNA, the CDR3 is TGCGCCGGCAGCCCGGGAGGGGACAGGGTTGGCTACGCCTTC. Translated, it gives CAGSPGGDRVGYAF.

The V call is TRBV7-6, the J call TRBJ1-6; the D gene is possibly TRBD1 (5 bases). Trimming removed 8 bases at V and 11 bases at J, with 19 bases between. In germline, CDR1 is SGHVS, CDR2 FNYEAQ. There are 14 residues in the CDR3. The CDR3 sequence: CASGSREGEAPLHF. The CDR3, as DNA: TGTGCCAGCGGCTCCCGGGAAGGGGAGGCACCCCTCCACTTT.

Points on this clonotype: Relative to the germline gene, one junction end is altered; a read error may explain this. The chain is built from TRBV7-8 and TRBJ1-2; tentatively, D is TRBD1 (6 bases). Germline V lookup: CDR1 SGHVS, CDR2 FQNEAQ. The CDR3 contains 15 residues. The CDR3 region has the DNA TGTGCCAGCAGCCTAGCTCGGGGGCGATACCTAGGCTACCCCTTC. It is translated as CASSLARGRYLGYPF. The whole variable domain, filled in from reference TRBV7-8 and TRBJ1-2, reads GAGVSQSPRYKVAKRGQDVALRCDPISGHVSLFWYQQALGQGPEFLTYFQNEAQLDKSGLPSDRFFAERPEGSVSTLKIQRTQQEDSAVYLCASSLARGRYLGYPFGSGTRLTVV.

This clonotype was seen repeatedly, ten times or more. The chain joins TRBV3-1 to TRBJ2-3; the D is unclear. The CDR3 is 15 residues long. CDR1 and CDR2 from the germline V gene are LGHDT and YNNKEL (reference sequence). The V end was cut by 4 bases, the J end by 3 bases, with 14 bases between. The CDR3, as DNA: TGTGCCAGCAGCCCTGGTGATAGTTGGACAGATACGCAGTATTTT. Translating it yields CASSPGDSWTDTQYF.

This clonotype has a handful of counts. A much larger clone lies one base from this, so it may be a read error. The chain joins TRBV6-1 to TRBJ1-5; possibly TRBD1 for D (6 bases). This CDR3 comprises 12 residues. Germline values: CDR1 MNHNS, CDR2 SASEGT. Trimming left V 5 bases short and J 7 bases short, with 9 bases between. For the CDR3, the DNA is TGTGCCAGCAGTCAAGGGGGGCAGCCCCAGCATTTT. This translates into CASSQGGQPQHF.

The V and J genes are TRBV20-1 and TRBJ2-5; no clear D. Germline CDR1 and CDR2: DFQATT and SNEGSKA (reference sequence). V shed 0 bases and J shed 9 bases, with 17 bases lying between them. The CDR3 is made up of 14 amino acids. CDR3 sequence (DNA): TGCAGTGCTAGAGATGAAGGGTACGGTCAGCCCCAGTACTTC. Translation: CSARDEGYGQPQYF.

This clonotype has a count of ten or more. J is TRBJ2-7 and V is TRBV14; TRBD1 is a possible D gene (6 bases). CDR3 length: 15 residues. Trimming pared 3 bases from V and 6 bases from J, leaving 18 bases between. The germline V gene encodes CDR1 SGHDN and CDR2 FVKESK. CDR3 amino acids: CASSHLLGVGAEQYF. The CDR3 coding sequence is TGTGCCAGCAGCCACCTCCTGGGCGTGGGGGCCGAGCAGTACTTC.

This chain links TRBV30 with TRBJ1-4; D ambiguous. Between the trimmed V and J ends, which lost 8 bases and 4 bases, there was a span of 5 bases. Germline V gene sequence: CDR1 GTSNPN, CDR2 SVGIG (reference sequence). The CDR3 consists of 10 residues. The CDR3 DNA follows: TGTGCCCAATTTAATGAAAAACTGTTTTTT. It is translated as CAQFNEKLFF.

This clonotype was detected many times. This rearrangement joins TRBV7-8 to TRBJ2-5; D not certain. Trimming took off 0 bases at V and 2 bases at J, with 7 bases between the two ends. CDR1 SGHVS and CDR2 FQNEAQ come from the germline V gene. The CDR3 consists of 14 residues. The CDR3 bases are TGTGCCAGCAGCTTAGCGAGGATACAAGAGACCCAGTACTTC. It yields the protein CASSLARIQETQYF.

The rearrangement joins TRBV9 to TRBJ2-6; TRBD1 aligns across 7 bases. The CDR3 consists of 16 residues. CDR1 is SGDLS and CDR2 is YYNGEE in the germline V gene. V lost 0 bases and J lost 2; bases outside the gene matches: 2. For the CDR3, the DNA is TGTGCCAGCAGCGTAGACCAGGGGGCTGGGGCCAACGTCCTGACTTTC. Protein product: CASSVDQGAGANVLTF.

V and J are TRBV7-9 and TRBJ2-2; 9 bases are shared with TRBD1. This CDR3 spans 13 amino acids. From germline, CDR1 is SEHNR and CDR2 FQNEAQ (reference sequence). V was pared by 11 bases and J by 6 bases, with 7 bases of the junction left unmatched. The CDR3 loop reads CAVWTGDPGELFF. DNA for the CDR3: TGTGCCGTCTGGACAGGGGATCCCGGGGAGCTGTTTTTT.

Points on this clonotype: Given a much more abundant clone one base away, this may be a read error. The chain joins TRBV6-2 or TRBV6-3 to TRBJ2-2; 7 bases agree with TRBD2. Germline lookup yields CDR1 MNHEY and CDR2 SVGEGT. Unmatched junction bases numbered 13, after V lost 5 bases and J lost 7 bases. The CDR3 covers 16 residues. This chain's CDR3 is CASSHYLVLAGGELFF. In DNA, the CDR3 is TGTGCCAGCAGTCACTACTTAGTGTTAGCGGGCGGGGAGCTGTTTTTT.

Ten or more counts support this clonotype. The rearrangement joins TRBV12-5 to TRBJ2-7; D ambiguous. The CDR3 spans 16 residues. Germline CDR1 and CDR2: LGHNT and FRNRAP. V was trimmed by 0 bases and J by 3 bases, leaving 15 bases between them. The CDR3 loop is CASGLVKSGQSYEQYF. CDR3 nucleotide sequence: TGTGCTAGTGGTTTGGTAAAGTCAGGCCAAAGCTACGAGCAGTACTTC.

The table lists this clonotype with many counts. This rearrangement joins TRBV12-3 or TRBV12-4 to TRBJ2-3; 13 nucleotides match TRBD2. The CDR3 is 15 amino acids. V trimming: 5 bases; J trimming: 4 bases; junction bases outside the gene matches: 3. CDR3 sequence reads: CASSRLAGGADTQYF. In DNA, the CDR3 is TGTGCCAGCAGTAGACTAGCGGGGGGTGCAGATACGCAGTATTTT.

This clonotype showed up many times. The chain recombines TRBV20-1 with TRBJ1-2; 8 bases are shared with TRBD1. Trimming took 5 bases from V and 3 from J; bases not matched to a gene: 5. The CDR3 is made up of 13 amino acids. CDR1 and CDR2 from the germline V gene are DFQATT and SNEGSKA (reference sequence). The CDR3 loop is CSARRGLDYGYTF. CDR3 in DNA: TGCAGTGCTCGCAGGGGGCTCGACTATGGCTACACCTTC.

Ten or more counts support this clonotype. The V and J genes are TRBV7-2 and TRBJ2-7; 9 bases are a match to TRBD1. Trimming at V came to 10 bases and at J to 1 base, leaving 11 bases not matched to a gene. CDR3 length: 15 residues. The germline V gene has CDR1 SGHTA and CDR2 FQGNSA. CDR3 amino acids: CATRSAGTGSYEQYF. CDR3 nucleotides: TGTGCCACGAGGTCGGCCGGGACAGGGTCCTACGAGCAGTACTTC.

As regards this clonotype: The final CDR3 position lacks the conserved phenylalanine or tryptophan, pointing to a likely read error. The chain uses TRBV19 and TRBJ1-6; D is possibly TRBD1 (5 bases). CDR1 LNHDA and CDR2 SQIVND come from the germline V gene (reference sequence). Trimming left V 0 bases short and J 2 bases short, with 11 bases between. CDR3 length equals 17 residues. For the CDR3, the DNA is TGTGCCAGTAGTATAGATGATGGGGCTGCCTATAATTCACCCCTCCACTCT. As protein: CASSIDDGAAYNSPLHS.

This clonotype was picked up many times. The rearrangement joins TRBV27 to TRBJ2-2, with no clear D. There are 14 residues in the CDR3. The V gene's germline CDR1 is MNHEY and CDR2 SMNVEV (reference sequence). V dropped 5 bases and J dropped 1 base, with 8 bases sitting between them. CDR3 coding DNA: TGTGCCAGCAGTCTATACGAGAACACCGGGGAGCTGTTTTTT. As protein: CASSLYENTGELFF.

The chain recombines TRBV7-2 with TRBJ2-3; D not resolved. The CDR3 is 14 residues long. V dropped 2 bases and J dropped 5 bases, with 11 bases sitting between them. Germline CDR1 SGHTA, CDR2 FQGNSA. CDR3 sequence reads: CASSLLVLGDTQYF. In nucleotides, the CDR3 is TGTGCCAGCAGCTTACTAGTGCTGGGAGATACGCAGTATTTT.

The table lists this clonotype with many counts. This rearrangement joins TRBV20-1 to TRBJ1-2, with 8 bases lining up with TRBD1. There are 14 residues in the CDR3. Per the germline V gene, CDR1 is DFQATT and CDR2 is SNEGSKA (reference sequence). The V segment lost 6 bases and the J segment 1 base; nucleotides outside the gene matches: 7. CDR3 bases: TGCAGTGCCAGGTCGACAGGGGTTAACTATGGCTACACCTTC. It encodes CSARSTGVNYGYTF.

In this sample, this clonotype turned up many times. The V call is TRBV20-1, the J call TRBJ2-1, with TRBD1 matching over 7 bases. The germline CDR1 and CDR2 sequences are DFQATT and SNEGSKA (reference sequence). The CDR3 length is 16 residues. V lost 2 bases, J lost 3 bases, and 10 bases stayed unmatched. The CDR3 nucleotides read TGCAGTGCTAGAACAAGGGGGACAGAAGTCTACAATGAGCAGTTCTTC. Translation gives CSARTRGTEVYNEQFF.

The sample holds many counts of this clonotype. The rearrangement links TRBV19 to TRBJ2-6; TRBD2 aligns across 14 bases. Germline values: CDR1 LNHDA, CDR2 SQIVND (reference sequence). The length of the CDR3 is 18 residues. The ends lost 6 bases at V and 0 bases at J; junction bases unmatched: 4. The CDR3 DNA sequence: TGTGCCAGTAGCCCAGGGACTAGCGGGAGCTCTGGGGCCAACGTCCTGACTTTC. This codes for CASSPGTSGSSGANVLTF.

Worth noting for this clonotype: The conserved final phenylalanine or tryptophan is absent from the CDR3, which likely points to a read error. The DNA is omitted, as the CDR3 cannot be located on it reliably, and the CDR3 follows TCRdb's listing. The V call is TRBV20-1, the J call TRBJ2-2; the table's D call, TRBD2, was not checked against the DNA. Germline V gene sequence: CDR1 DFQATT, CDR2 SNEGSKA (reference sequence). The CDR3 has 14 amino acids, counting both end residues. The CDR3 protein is CSAREAGVTGELSS.

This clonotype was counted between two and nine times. CDR3 loop: CASSPSGWEGQYF. In DNA form, the CDR3 reads TGTGCCAGCAGCCCCTCTGGCTGGGAAGGGCAGTACTTC. This rearrangement joins TRBV14 to TRBJ2-7; D unresolved. The CDR3 has 13 amino acids. Germline values: CDR1 SGHDN, CDR2 FVKESK. Trimming took off 4 bases at V and 9 bases at J, with 16 bases between the two ends.

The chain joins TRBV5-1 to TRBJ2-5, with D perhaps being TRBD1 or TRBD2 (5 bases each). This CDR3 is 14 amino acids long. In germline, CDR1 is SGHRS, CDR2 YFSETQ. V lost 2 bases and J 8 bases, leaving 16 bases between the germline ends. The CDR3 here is CASSFGGGRDTQYF. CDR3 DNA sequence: TGCGCCAGCAGCTTTGGGGGTGGTCGGGACACCCAGTACTTC.